The 16 T cell receptor beta chains presented below share a single source sample, sequenced in a study of graft-versus-host responses after intestinal transplantation. Libraries were prepared by immunoSEQ multiplex PCR; TCRdb keeps only in-frame clonotypes and omits some of them. The table shows about 40,000 clones, with more than 80% occurring only once. Sequenced here: PBMCs, sampled around 320 days after intestinal transplant. These receptors were collected from a human patient who received an intestinal transplant, so some T cells may come from the graft donor.

The J gene is TRBJ2-3, the V gene TRBV5-1, with D possibly being TRBD1 (5 bases). Germline V CDR1 and CDR2: SGHRS, YFSETQ. With 3 bases removed from V and 1 base from J, the gap between germline ends came to 12 bases. This CDR3 spans 15 amino acids. CDR3 DNA: TGCGCCAGCAGCTACGCAGGGTTCGGCACAGATACGCAGTATTTT. Translation: CASSYAGFGTDTQYF.

The rearrangement uses TRBV5-3 and TRBJ2-5, with unresolved D. TRBV5-3 is placed among ORFs of uncertain function. This CDR3 region has 12 residues. Trimming cost V 0 bases and J 5 bases, with 5 bases left between them. The CDR3 sequence: CARSLVGETQYF. CDR3 nucleotide sequence: TGTGCCAGAAGCTTGGTGGGGGAGACCCAGTACTTC.

In DNA form, the CDR3 reads TGTGCCAGCAGCAATCGGACAGGGCCTCCCTACGAGCAGTACTTC. Residues: CASSNRTGPPYEQYF. J is TRBJ2-7 and V is TRBV13; TRBD1 agrees at 8 bases. Germline lookup yields CDR1 PRHDT and CDR2 FYEKMQ (reference sequence). The V gene end was trimmed by 5 bases and the J gene end by 2 bases; junction bases not matched to a gene: 8. This CDR3 region has 15 residues.

The table lists this clone with a count of one. The chain employs TRBV11-3 and TRBJ1-2; tentatively, D is TRBD1 (5 bases). V lost 5 bases and J 8 bases, leaving 27 bases between the germline ends. Germline V gives CDR1 SGHNT, CDR2 YENEEA. The length of the CDR3 is 17 residues. The CDR3 bases are TGTGCCAGCAGCACCCAATCCGGGACTAGCTGTCCTCTAGGCTACACCTTC. Residues: CASSTQSGTSCPLGYTF.

V is TRBV5-4 and J is TRBJ2-1; no definite D call. Germline V gene sequence: CDR1 SGHNT, CDR2 YYREEE (reference sequence). The CDR3 runs to 16 residues. The ends were cut back, 0 bases at V and 8 bases at J, with 18 bases in the middle. This CDR3 reads CASSLDSDRSRYEQFF. DNA of the CDR3: TGTGCCAGCAGCTTGGATTCGGACCGGAGTAGGTATGAGCAGTTCTTC.

This rearrangement joins TRBV4-1 to TRBJ2-7, with TRBD1 matching over 9 bases. The CDR3 contains 15 residues. CDR1 is MGHRA and CDR2 is YSYEKL in the germline V gene. With V trimmed by 4 bases and J by 7 bases, 11 bases remained unmatched. The CDR3 loop reads CASSLPGTGPREQYF. CDR3 in DNA: TGCGCCAGCAGCCTTCCCGGGACAGGGCCTAGAGAGCAGTACTTC.

The rearrangement links TRBV19 to TRBJ2-7, with 13 nucleotides matching TRBD2. V lost 11 bases to trimming and J lost 0 bases; unmatched junction nucleotides: 16. Germline CDR1 is LNHDA and CDR2 is SQIVND (reference sequence). This CDR3 has 18 amino acids. The CDR3 spells CARLHGLAGDLSSYEQYF. The CDR3 bases are TGTGCCCGTCTTCACGGACTAGCGGGAGATCTGAGCTCCTACGAGCAGTACTTC. Using reference TRBV19 and TRBJ2-7 for the parts outside the CDR3, the full variable domain is DGGITQSPKYLFRKEGQNVTLSCEQNLNHDAMYWYRQDPGQGLRLIYYSQIVNDFQKGDIAEGYSVSREKKESFPLTVTSAQKNPTAFYLCARLHGLAGDLSSYEQYFGPGTRLTVT.

The V gene is TRBV28, the J gene TRBJ2-3, with 8 bases aligning to TRBD1. The J segment lost 8 bases and the V segment lost 6 bases, leaving 10 bases of the junction unmatched. This CDR3 region has 14 residues. Germline V gives CDR1 MDHEN, CDR2 SYDVKM. In nucleotides, the CDR3 is TGTGCCAGCAGACGGACTAATACAGGGGGTACGCAGTATTTT. This encodes CASRRTNTGGTQYF.

The chain recombines TRBV5-1 with TRBJ1-3, with D hard to call. The germline V gene encodes CDR1 SGHRS and CDR2 YFSETQ. CDR3 length equals 16 residues. Between the trimmed V and J ends, which lost 2 bases and 4 bases, there was a span of 16 bases. DNA for the CDR3: TGCGCCAGCAGCTTCGAGACGGGAATCGGGGGAAACACCATATATTTT. This gives the protein CASSFETGIGGNTIYF. The variable domain in full, with the rest retrieved from reference TRBV5-1 and TRBJ1-3, is KAGVTQTPRYLIKTRGQQVTLSCSPISGHRSVSWYQQTPGQGLQFLFEYFSETQRNKGNFPGRFSGRQFSNSRSEMNVSTLELGDSALYLCASSFETGIGGNTIYFGEGSWLTVV.

CDR3 bases: TGTGCCAGCAGGTTCCAGAGCTCCTACGAGCAGTACTTC. Translating it yields CASRFQSSYEQYF. The V call is TRBV28, the J call TRBJ2-7; D unresolved. Trimming removed 6 bases at V and 0 bases at J, with 9 bases between. CDR3 length: 13 amino acids. CDR1 is MDHEN and CDR2 is SYDVKM in the germline V gene.

This chain uses TRBV7-9 with TRBJ1-2; D is unclear. V was shortened by 5 bases and J by 2 bases, with 6 bases between the two germline ends. This CDR3 has 12 amino acids. Germline V CDR1 and CDR2: SEHNR, FQNEAQ (reference sequence). The CDR3 region is CASSPTNYGYTF. For the CDR3, the DNA is TGTGCCAGCAGCCCGACCAACTATGGCTACACCTTC. Complete variable domain (other parts from reference TRBV7-9 and TRBJ1-2): DTGVSQNPRHKITKRGQNVTFRCDPISEHNRLYWYRQTLGQGPEFLTYFQNEAQLEKSRLLSDRFSAERPKGSFSTLEIQRTEQGDSAMYLCASSPTNYGYTFGSGTRLTVV.

The chain recombines TRBV4-1 with TRBJ2-2; 9 nucleotides agree with TRBD2. CDR1 and CDR2 from the germline V gene are MGHRA and YSYEKL. This CDR3 comprises 21 residues. V gave up 0 bases and J gave up 5 bases; unmatched junction bases: 19. The CDR3 spells CASSQDRTGLAGGRGTGELFF. In DNA, the CDR3 is TGCGCCAGCAGCCAAGATCGTACCGGGTTGGCGGGGGGGCGCGGAACCGGGGAGCTGTTTTTT.

V is TRBV6-8 and J is TRBJ2-1, with D unresolved. V was clipped by 2 bases and J by 1 base, with 12 bases between them. CDR1 MNHGY and CDR2 SAAAGT come from the germline V gene. CDR3 length equals 16 residues. DNA of the CDR3: TGTGCCAGCAGTTACGGGTTGGAAGGGTCCTACAATGAGCAGTTCTTC. Translation: CASSYGLEGSYNEQFF.

V is TRBV10-1 and J is TRBJ1-2; no reliable D call. The CDR3 extends over 13 amino acids. CDR1 is WNHNN, CDR2 SYGVQD, per germline (reference sequence). The V gene lost 4 bases and the J gene lost 4 bases, with 10 bases spanning the gap. The CDR3 protein is CASSATGGYGYTF. CDR3 DNA: TGCGCCAGCAGTGCAACGGGAGGCTATGGCTACACCTTC.

This clone was observed a single time. The chain has TRBV2 and TRBJ2-3, with D tentatively TRBD1 (6 bases). CDR3 length: 13 residues. Deletions cut 7 bases from V and 2 bases from J, with 10 bases between. Germline CDR1 is SNHLY and CDR2 is FYNNEI. The CDR3: CASKNRDTDTQYF. CDR3 sequence (DNA): TGTGCCAGCAAGAACAGGGACACAGATACGCAGTATTTT. Looking up the rest from reference TRBV2 and TRBJ2-3 gives the full variable domain: EPEVTQTPSHQVTQMGQEVILRCVPISNHLYFYWYRQILGQKVEFLVSFYNNEISEKSEIFDDQFSVERPDGSNFTLKIRSTKLEDSAMYFCASKNRDTDTQYFGPGTRLTVL.

CDR3 protein: CASSYYSVTDTQYF. CDR3 in DNA: TGTGCCAGCAGTTACTACTCAGTCACAGATACGCAGTATTTT. This chain links TRBV6-6 with TRBJ2-3; no firm D call. This CDR3 is 14 amino acids long. Trimming removed 1 base at V and 2 bases at J, with 7 bases between. Per germline, CDR1 MNHNY and CDR2 SVGAGI (reference sequence).